The T cell receptor beta chain under discussion was sequenced for a study of control samples from healthy donors and cancer patients. Germline assignment: CDR1 SEHNR and CDR2 FQNEAQ (reference sequence). V lost 0 bases and J 3 bases, leaving 8 bases between the germline ends. The length of the CDR3 is 14 residues. Only in-frame clones appear in the TCRdb table, and some are missing; sequencing was by immunoSEQ multiplex PCR. The table includes some 410,000 clones, roughly 90% detected once. This receptor was taken from a man aged 40-50 years with head and neck cancer. Sequencing used PBMCs. The chain couples TRBV7-9 to TRBJ1-1; D is unclear. This CDR3 is CASSLASGYTEAFF. DNA for the CDR3: TGTGCCAGCAGCTTAGCGAGTGGATACACTGAAGCTTTCTTT.